These 9 T cell receptor beta chains originate from one sample sequenced in a study of CD8+ T cells in alopecia areata (dated by TCRdb to 2017 to 2018). In the paper's terms, the time point label means: roughly 24 weeks on oral tofacitinib. The intended sense of this specimen's treatment or condition label: oral pan-JAK inhibitor, 5-10 mg twice daily. Library preparation employed the immunoSEQ multiplex PCR assay. For TCR sequencing, RNA was extracted from every sample and reverse transcribed into cDNA to serve as template. In TCRdb, the immuneACCESS table is reduced to in-frame sequences with V and J assigned. These tables do not hold every clone; where another copy was compared, an unresolved V gene accounts for under half, and the others remain unexplained. This sample has about 110,000 clones in its table, and roughly three fifths of those were observed once. The ten largest clones capture more than 10% of the sample.

The sample consisted of CD8+ T cells sorted from blood, taken at week 24, from a patient treated with tofacitinib. The receptor source for this set is a human donor with alopecia areata.

CDR3 residues: CASSLGTSGSNEQFF. DNA of the CDR3: TGTGCCAGCAGCTTAGGGACTAGCGGGAGCAATGAGCAGTTCTTC. The chain uses TRBV7-9 and TRBJ2-1; 13 nucleotides line up with TRBD2. CDR1 and CDR2 (germline): SEHNR, FQNEAQ (reference sequence). V shed 1 base, J shed 6 bases, and the junction held 0 bases outside the gene matches. The length of the CDR3 is 15 residues.

In this sample, this clone turned up many times. J is TRBJ1-5 and V is TRBV12-5, with D perhaps TRBD1 (5 bases). Germline V CDR1 and CDR2: LGHNT, FRNRAP. This CDR3 region has 14 residues. V shed 5 bases and J shed 6 bases, with 14 bases lying between them. CDR3 region: CASGERGAGQPQHF. For the CDR3, the DNA is TGTGCTAGTGGTGAAAGGGGCGCTGGTCAGCCCCAGCATTTT.

The chain uses TRBV6-5 and TRBJ2-1; D remains unclear. The CDR3 has 11 residues. The germline V gene encodes CDR1 MNHEY and CDR2 SVGAGI. V shed 8 bases and J shed 6 bases, with 8 bases lying between them. The CDR3, as DNA: TGTGCCAGCGGGCCCGGCAATGAGCAGTTCTTC. It specifies CASGPGNEQFF.

The CDR3 DNA is TGCAGCTTTCAAGCGGGAAGCTCCTACGAGCAGTACTTC. Translation: CSFQAGSSYEQYF. The chain couples TRBV29-1 to TRBJ2-7; 7 bases match TRBD2. The CDR3 extends over 13 amino acids. Germline assignment: CDR1 SQVTM and CDR2 ANQGSEA. The ends lost 8 bases at V and 0 bases at J; junction bases unmatched: 7.

The chain links TRBV10-3 to TRBJ2-3, with 8 bases aligning to TRBD1. The CDR3 sequence is 15 residues long. V shed 6 bases and J 2 bases; nucleotides not matched to a gene: 7. Germline CDR1 is ENHRY and CDR2 is SYGVKD. Written as DNA, the CDR3 is TGTGCCATCAGAGGACAGGGCCATGACACAGATACGCAGTATTTT. This codes for CAIRGQGHDTDTQYF.

The J gene is TRBJ2-1, the V gene TRBV30, with 8 bases that match TRBD1. This CDR3 contains 11 residues. The V gene end was trimmed by 6 bases and the J gene end by 10 bases; junction bases not matched to a gene: 5. In germline, CDR1 is GTSNPN, CDR2 SVGIG (reference sequence). CDR3 loop: CACDRGNEQFF. The DNA for the CDR3 is TGTGCCTGTGACAGGGGAAACGAGCAGTTCTTC.

The chain carries TRBV25-1 and TRBJ2-2; D unclear. The germline V gene encodes CDR1 MGHDK and CDR2 SYGVNS. V was pared by 7 bases and J by 7 bases, with 7 bases between. This CDR3 contains 11 residues. In nucleotides, the CDR3 is TGTGCCAGCACGGAATACGGGGAGCTGTTTTTT. This encodes CASTEYGELFF.

This clone has a handful of counts. This chain uses TRBV13 with TRBJ2-1; 13 bases match TRBD2. The CDR3 extends over 15 amino acids. Germline lookup yields CDR1 PRHDT and CDR2 FYEKMQ (reference sequence). J was trimmed by 7 bases and V by 5 bases; bases with no gene match: 5. Here the CDR3 reads CASSHTSGGANEQFF. The CDR3 DNA reads TGTGCCAGCAGCCACACTAGCGGGGGGGCAAATGAGCAGTTCTTC.

The rearrangement joins TRBV2 to TRBJ2-7; 9 bases align to TRBD1. The V gene end was trimmed by 4 bases and the J gene end by 4 bases; junction bases not matched to a gene: 5. CDR3 length equals 14 residues. Germline lookup yields CDR1 SNHLY and CDR2 FYNNEI. The CDR3 is CASSGSGTGYEQYF. The CDR3 DNA follows: TGTGCCAGCAGTGGATCCGGGACAGGGTACGAGCAGTACTTC.